This record concerns one T cell receptor (beta chain) sequence. The data stem from a study of CD8 T cells in Susac syndrome. cDNA came from 0.5 to 1 ug RNA primed by random hexamers. TCRdb re-called the immunoSEQ multiplex PCR reads through MiXCR, storing one row per CDR3 protein. The sample consists of 150,000 to 200,000 distinct CDR3 sequences, roughly 92% of them appearing once. The source is a human donor with multiple sclerosis. Input material: CD4+ T cells from PBMCs.

This chain's CDR3 is CASSPQNPTSEKTQYF. The CDR3 DNA reads as TGTGCCAGCTCACCACAAAACCCTACTAGCGAAAAGACCCAGTACTTC. J is TRBJ2-5 and V is TRBV18; TRBD2 agrees at 7 bases. The junction had 11 bases not matched to a gene; V was cut back by 1 base and J by 6 bases. There are 16 residues in the CDR3. Germline CDR1 KGHSH, CDR2 LQKENI.